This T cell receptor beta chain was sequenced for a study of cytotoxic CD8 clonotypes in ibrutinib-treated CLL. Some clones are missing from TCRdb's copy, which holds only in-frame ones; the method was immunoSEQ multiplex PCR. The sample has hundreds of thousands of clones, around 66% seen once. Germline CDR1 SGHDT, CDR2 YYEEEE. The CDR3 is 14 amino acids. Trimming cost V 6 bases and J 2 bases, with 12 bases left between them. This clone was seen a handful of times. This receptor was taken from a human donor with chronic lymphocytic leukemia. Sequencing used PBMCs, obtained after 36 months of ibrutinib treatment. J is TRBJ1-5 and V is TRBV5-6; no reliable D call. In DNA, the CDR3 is TGTGCCAGCACAAAGGGTGATGGCAATCAGCCCCAGCATTTT. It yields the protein CASTKGDGNQPQHF.